The clone carrying this T cell receptor beta chain was observed many times. The antigen is undetermined. From the 5' RACE reads, TCRdb called clonotypes with MiXCR, one entry per CDR3 protein. The sample holds fewer than 450,000 distinct CDR3 sequences, roughly 10% seen once. These data originate in a study of identical twins. Study observations and caveats: Twin-shared out-of-frame alpha sequences showed excess low generation probability.

With 0 bases removed from V and 2 bases from J, the gap between germline ends came to 11 bases. There are 15 residues in the CDR3. The V gene's germline CDR1 is SGHRS and CDR2 YFSETQ. The receptor was isolated from a woman between 50 and 59 years old in good health. Material for sequencing was naive T cells sorted from blood. This chain connects TRBV5-1 to TRBJ1-2; no reliable D call. The CDR3 sequence: CASSLDGRPNYGYTF. CDR3 DNA: TGCGCCAGCAGCTTGGATGGCAGGCCGAACTATGGCTACACCTTC.